In its sample, the clone carrying this TCR beta chain was seen once. Its specificity is unknown. This entry is derived from a study of OX40 agonist ivuxolimab in advanced cancers. Looking at the study overall: Patients took ivuxolimab, an agonistic anti-OX40 (CD134) antibody. Study outcomes and limitations: Some of the nonresponding patients also showed low levels of normalized T-cell clonal expansion. Antigen specificity of clonally expanded peripheral T cells was not established. Fewer expanded clones were found on average in CD4+ than in CD8+ T cells.

Profiled with immunoSEQ multiplex PCR; TCRdb holds only in-frame clones, not every one. The profile shows fewer than 75,000 clones, approximately 90% of them singletons. V was cut by 6 bases and J by 5 bases, with 14 bases left in between. The CDR3 totals 14 residues. Germline assignment: CDR1 KGHSH and CDR2 LQKENI. The receptor's source is an adult with an advanced solid tumor such as melanoma, head and neck, liver or kidney cancer. The chain recombines TRBV18 with TRBJ2-1; D unclear. The sample consisted of CD4+ or CD8+ T cells sorted from blood, taken in a trial of the OX40 agonist ivuxolimab. The CDR3 region is CASSSVTRNNEQFF. CDR3 in DNA: TGTGCCAGCTCCAGCGTAACTCGGAACAATGAGCAGTTCTTC.